These 5 T cell receptor beta chains came from one sample sequenced in a study of CD8+CD57+ T cells in acquired aplastic anemia. Genomic DNA was employed as the template in profiling TCR beta VDJ and CDR3. TCRdb analysed the reads with MiXCR anew, one entry per CDR3 protein. This sample yields approximately 300,000 distinct CDR3 sequences, of which under 65% are seen a single time; roughly 1.2% belongs to the top ten. Only patients with CD8+CD57+ cell expansion on flow cytometry were chosen for sequencing. Sequenced material: sorted CD4+, CD8+, or CD8+CD57+ T cells (not recorded which) from PBMCs. The receptors here all came from a human donor with aplastic anemia.

For this clonotype: This may come from a read error, since a much larger clone is one base off. The conserved phenylalanine or tryptophan is not found at the CDR3 terminus, so this likely reflects a read error. The rearrangement links TRBV10-2 to TRBJ2-3; 10 nucleotides align to TRBD2. CDR3 size: 15 residues. Germline V gives CDR1 WSHSY, CDR2 SAAADI. CDR3: CASRRGLAVTDTQYS. The DNA for the CDR3 is TGTGCCAGCAGGCGTGGACTAGCGGTTACAGATACGCAGTATTCT.

The V call is TRBV10-3, the J call TRBJ1-5; 8 bases match TRBD1. This CDR3 contains 15 residues. The V segment lost 0 bases and the J segment 8 bases; nucleotides outside the gene matches: 6. Germline V CDR1 and CDR2: ENHRY, SYGVKD. In nucleotides, the CDR3 is TGTGCCATCAGTGAGTCGGGGCAGGGACAGGAGCCCCAGCATTTT. Amino acids: CAISESGQGQEPQHF.

This clonotype was counted ten times or more. The chain has TRBV5-1 and TRBJ1-2; 8 bases are shared with TRBD1. Germline trimming cut 4 bases from V and 8 bases from J; bases unmatched to any gene: 16. From germline, CDR1 is SGHRS and CDR2 YFSETQ. The CDR3 runs to 16 residues. The CDR3 sequence is CASSTEGDRQPGGYTF. The DNA for the CDR3 is TGCGCCAGCAGCACCGAGGGGGACAGGCAACCGGGCGGCTACACCTTC.

The CDR3 protein is CASSLEGPRETEAFF. Written as DNA, the CDR3 is TGCGCCAGCAGCTTAGAGGGACCCCGGGAAACTGAAGCTTTCTTT. The genes are TRBV5-1 and TRBJ1-1, with D perhaps matching TRBD1 (5 bases). The length of the CDR3 is 15 residues. V lost 2 bases, J lost 5 bases, and 16 bases lay in between. Germline V lookup: CDR1 SGHRS, CDR2 YFSETQ.

The V gene is TRBV10-2, the J gene TRBJ2-7; D not certain. CDR1 is WSHSY and CDR2 is SAAADI in the germline V gene. The V end lost 2 bases, the J end lost 3 bases, and 17 bases lay between the germline ends. This CDR3 contains 16 residues. The CDR3 DNA follows: TGCGCCAGCAGTGAGGTTCGGCTCCTGGCCGGCTACGAGCAGTACTTC. Translated, it gives CASSEVRLLAGYEQYF.